This TCR beta chain was profiled in a study of resident and recirculating memory T cells in vitiligo. Study overall: Epidermis came from shave biopsies of lesional and nonlesional sites, plus PBMCs. Overall study results and limits: Sequences differed between biopsy sites and patients, suggesting private specificity.

Confetti depigmentation, marking active vitiligo, was absent in these patients. V lost 4 bases and J lost 1, with 17 bases in between. CDR1 SGHRS and CDR2 YFSETQ come from the germline V gene. CDR3 length: 16 residues. Sequencing was performed with immunoSEQ multiplex PCR; in TCRdb, only in-frame clones are kept and a portion is missing. The sample has tens of thousands of clones; about 91% are singletons. As for this clone: The antigen remains undetermined.

The chain recombines TRBV5-1 with TRBJ2-5; D perhaps matches TRBD2 (7 bases). The clonotype comes from a male donor with vitiligo. The sample was blood. The CDR3 protein is CASSERRGGFQETQYF. The CDR3 DNA reads as TGCGCCAGCAGCGAGAGGAGGGGGGGGTTCCAAGAGACCCAGTACTTC.